The clone carrying this TCR beta chain was observed a few times. Its antigen is currently unknown. This record comes from a study of cytomegalovirus exposure and HLA in healthy donors. Study findings and constraints: In a later analysis, a genetic analysis reported fewer productive-TCR N-insertions in an Asian-associated ancestry cluster than the cohort average.

CDR1 and CDR2 from the germline V gene are SEHNR and FQNEAQ (reference sequence). With 5 bases clipped from V and 5 bases from J, the junction kept 6 bases outside the gene matches. This CDR3 contains 14 residues. PCR was performed using 60 Vbeta and 13 Jbeta primers. Libraries were prepared by immunoSEQ multiplex PCR; TCRdb keeps only in-frame clonotypes and omits some of them. The table includes 140,000 to 150,000 clones, more than 60% detected once. The sequencing sample was made of PBMCs. The chain uses TRBV7-9 and TRBJ1-5; 7 bases match TRBD1. The source of this sequence is a woman aged 60-75 years in good health and CMV-seronegative. The CDR3 nucleotides read TGTGCCAGCAGCCTCGACAGGGCGGATCAGCCCCAGCATTTT. Protein: CASSLDRADQPQHF.